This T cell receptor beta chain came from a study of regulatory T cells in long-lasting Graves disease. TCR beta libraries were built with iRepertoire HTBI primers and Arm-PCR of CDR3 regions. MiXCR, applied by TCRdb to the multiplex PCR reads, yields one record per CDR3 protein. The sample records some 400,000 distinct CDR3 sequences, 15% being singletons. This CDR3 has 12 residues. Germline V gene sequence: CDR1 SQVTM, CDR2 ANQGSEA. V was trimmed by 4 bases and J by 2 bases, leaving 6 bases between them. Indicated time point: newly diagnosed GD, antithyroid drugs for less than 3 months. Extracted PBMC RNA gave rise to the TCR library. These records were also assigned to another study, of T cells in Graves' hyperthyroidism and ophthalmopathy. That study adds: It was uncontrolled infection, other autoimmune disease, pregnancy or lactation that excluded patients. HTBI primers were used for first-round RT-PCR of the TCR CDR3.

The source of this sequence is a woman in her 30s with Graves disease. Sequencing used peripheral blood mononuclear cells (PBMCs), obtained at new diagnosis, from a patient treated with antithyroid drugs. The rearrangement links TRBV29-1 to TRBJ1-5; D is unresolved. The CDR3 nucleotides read TGCAGCGTTGTTTCGGGCAATCAGCCCCAGCATTTT. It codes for CSVVSGNQPQHF. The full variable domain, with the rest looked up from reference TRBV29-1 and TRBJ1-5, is SAVISQKPSRDICQRGTSLTIQCQVDSQVTMMFWYRQQPGQSLTLIATANQGSEATYESGFVIDKFPISRPNLTFSTLTVSNMSPEDSSIYLCSVVSGNQPQHFGDGTRLSIL.